This entry lists 28 T cell receptor beta chains sequenced from one sample in a study of post-analysis software for immune sequencing data. Overall study results and limits: In patients, TRBV5-6, TRBV5-1 and TRBV20-1 belonged to roughly 5 TRBV segments found more frequently than in controls.

Presence of unique molecular identifiers characterized the TCR beta cDNA libraries. TCRdb recomputed calls from the PCR reads with MiXCR, one row per CDR3 protein. The profile shows around 700,000 distinct CDR3 sequences, 55% to 60% of them singletons. These TCRs are of unknown antigen specificity. Sample: blood. These receptors all stem from a girl aged 2-9 years with multiple sclerosis.

This clonotype was found a few times. This chain uses TRBV14 with TRBJ1-2; no definite D call. Trimming took 3 bases from V and 4 from J, leaving 9 bases between them. The CDR3 extends over 13 amino acids. Germline CDR1 is SGHDN and CDR2 is FVKESK. As DNA, the CDR3 is TGTGCCAGCAGCCAGAGTTCGGCCTATGGCTACACCTTC. Translation gives CASSQSSAYGYTF.

This chain uses TRBV6-1 with TRBJ2-7, with D perhaps TRBD1 or TRBD2 (6 bases each). Germline V gene data show CDR1 as MNHNS and CDR2 as SASEGT. V was shortened by 7 bases and J by 3 bases, with 25 bases between the two germline ends. This CDR3 has 17 residues. CDR3 sequence reads: CASTPTQGTGRRYEQYF. DNA of the CDR3: TGTGCCAGCACCCCTACCCAGGGGACTGGGAGACGCTACGAGCAGTACTTC.

This clonotype occurred a few times. The rearrangement joins TRBV21-1 to TRBJ2-7; the DNA was not used to check the table's D call, TRBD1. TRBV21-1 constitutes a pseudogene. This CDR3 region has 17 residues. The CDR3 sequence: CASSKEVTGRGTYEQYF. CDR3 nucleotides: TGTGCCAGCAGCAAAGAGGTGACAGGTAGAGGGACCTACGAGCAGTACTTC.

This clonotype has a handful of counts. The rearrangement joins TRBV15 to TRBJ2-1; D possibly matches TRBD1 or TRBD2 (5 bases each). V lost 1 base to trimming and J lost 9 bases, with 16 bases between them. The V gene's germline CDR1 is LNHNV and CDR2 YYDKDF (reference sequence). The CDR3 spans 15 residues. CDR3 in DNA: TGTGCCACCAGCAGAGGACCGGGACGACTGGGTGAGCAGTTCTTC. Protein product: CATSRGPGRLGEQFF. The complete variable domain, with remaining parts taken from reference TRBV15 and TRBJ2-1, reads DAMVIQNPRYQVTQFGKPVTLSCSQTLNHNVMYWYQQKSSQAPKLLFHYYDKDFNNEADTPDNFQSRRPNTSFCFLDIRSPGLGDTAMYLCATSRGPGRLGEQFFGPGTRLTVL.

The chain links TRBV3-1 to TRBJ2-1; D may be TRBD2 (5 bases). Germline V gene lookup returns CDR1 LGHDT and CDR2 YNNKEL (reference sequence). Trimming removed 4 bases at V and 6 bases at J, with 10 bases between. The CDR3 covers 13 residues. The CDR3 DNA follows: TGTGCCAGCAGCCCCGTGGGAGCCAATGAGCAGTTCTTC. This gives the protein CASSPVGANEQFF.

This clonotype was detected a few times. This chain joins TRBV4-1 and TRBJ2-5; no reliable D call. This CDR3 has 13 residues. Trimming stripped 1 base from V and 4 bases from J, with 7 bases between. The V gene's germline CDR1 is MGHRA and CDR2 YSYEKL. The CDR3 bases are TGCGCCAGCAGCCAAGGGGCTATAGAGACCCAGTACTTC. Translated: CASSQGAIETQYF.

On this clonotype itself: One junction end disagrees with the germline gene, perhaps due to a read error. The genes are TRBV5-1 and TRBJ2-5; D assignment may be TRBD1 or TRBD2 (5 bases each). The CDR3 is made up of 13 amino acids. The germline CDR1 and CDR2 sequences are SGHRS and YFSETQ. For the CDR3, the DNA is TGCGCCCGCAGCTCCCGGGGCGGTGAGACCCAGTACTTC. It codes for CARSSRGGETQYF.

This clonotype was seen once. This chain connects TRBV29-1 to TRBJ2-2; D is uncertain. Per the germline V gene, CDR1 is SQVTM and CDR2 is ANQGSEA. Trimming stripped 4 bases from V and 0 bases from J, with 6 bases between. CDR3 length: 13 residues. CDR3 sequence: CSVAKSNTGELFF. The CDR3 DNA is TGCAGCGTTGCGAAGTCGAACACCGGGGAGCTGTTTTTT.

This clonotype was counted only a few times. The chain joins TRBV29-1 to TRBJ2-5, with D perhaps TRBD2 (6 bases). The CDR3 has 14 residues. CDR1 and CDR2 (germline): SQVTM, ANQGSEA. With 5 bases removed from V and 9 bases from J, the gap between germline ends came to 22 bases. CDR3 protein: CSVKRRVGAGAQYF. The CDR3 bases are TGCAGCGTTAAACGGAGGGTCGGCGCCGGGGCCCAGTACTTC.

The CDR3 nucleotides are TGCAGTGCTAGGTTATCGAGGGTTATCACAGATACGCAGTATTTT. Encoded protein: CSARLSRVITDTQYF. The chain links TRBV20-1 to TRBJ2-3; D may be TRBD2 (5 bases). This CDR3 region has 15 residues. Trimming left V 3 bases short and J 2 bases short, with 15 bases between. Germline V CDR1 and CDR2: DFQATT, SNEGSKA (reference sequence).

V gene TRBV9 combines with J gene TRBJ2-1; TRBD2 aligns across 10 bases. Losses at the gene ends were 0 bases for V and 12 bases for J; bases not matched to a gene: 3. The CDR3 spans 13 residues. Germline V gene sequence: CDR1 SGDLS, CDR2 YYNGEE. DNA for the CDR3: TGTGCCAGCAGCGTAGTTCTAGCGGGAGCGCAGTTCTTC. Residues: CASSVVLAGAQFF.

This clonotype was seen a handful of times. The chain employs TRBV12-3 or TRBV12-4 and TRBJ2-5; D is ambiguous. This CDR3 contains 14 residues. Trimming cost V 1 base and J 6 bases, with 12 bases left between them. As DNA, the CDR3 is TGTGCCAGCAGTTTAGGGCTTCCCCAGCAGACCCAGTACTTC. Amino acids: CASSLGLPQQTQYF.

This clonotype was counted only a few times. The V and J genes are TRBV6-2 or TRBV6-3 and TRBJ2-7; a possible D gene is TRBD2 (5 bases). In germline, CDR1 is MNHEY, CDR2 SVGEGT. The CDR3 loop spans 17 amino acids. V dropped 5 bases and J dropped 1 base, with 21 bases sitting between them. The CDR3 DNA follows: TGTGCCAGCAGTCACCCCAACCCCACGGGAACATCCTACGAGCAGTACTTC. It translates to CASSHPNPTGTSYEQYF.

This clonotype has just a few counts. This rearrangement joins TRBV5-1 to TRBJ1-4; D might be TRBD1 (5 bases). The CDR3 is 15 amino acids. V was pared by 6 bases and J by 1 base, with 13 bases between. Germline CDR1 and CDR2: SGHRS and YFSETQ. For the CDR3, the DNA is TGCGCCAGCACTAAAACGGGGGTAACTAATGAAAAACTGTTTTTT. This encodes CASTKTGVTNEKLFF. The entire variable domain, with the rest obtained from reference TRBV5-1 and TRBJ1-4, is as follows: KAGVTQTPRYLIKTRGQQVTLSCSPISGHRSVSWYQQTPGQGLQFLFEYFSETQRNKGNFPGRFSGRQFSNSRSEMNVSTLELGDSALYLCASTKTGVTNEKLFFGSGTQLSVL.

The rearrangement uses TRBV6-6 and TRBJ2-2; TRBD1 is a possible D gene (5 bases). CDR1 and CDR2 from the germline V gene are MNHNY and SVGAGI (reference sequence). Trimming stripped 5 bases from V and 6 bases from J, with 22 bases between. There are 17 residues in the CDR3. This CDR3 reads CASSPAVRVLSPGELFF. CDR3 DNA: TGTGCCAGCAGTCCGGCAGTCAGGGTATTGTCTCCCGGGGAGCTGTTTTTT.

V usage is TRBV7-9 and J usage is TRBJ2-2; weak D call: TRBD2 (5 bases). The CDR3 sequence is 15 residues long. Germline CDR1 and CDR2: SEHNR and FQNEAQ (reference sequence). Trimming removed 4 bases at V and 4 bases at J, with 13 bases between. Here the CDR3 DNA reads TGTGCCAGCAGCTCTCCAGCGGCCCGCACCGGGGAGCTGTTTTTT. Its protein product is CASSSPAARTGELFF.

This clonotype was found a few times. This rearrangement joins TRBV5-1 to TRBJ2-5, with D maybe TRBD1 (6 bases). Trimming removed 3 bases from V and 1 base from J, with 13 bases in between. The CDR3 loop spans 15 amino acids. CDR1 and CDR2 (germline): SGHRS, YFSETQ. In DNA form, the CDR3 reads TGCGCCAGCAGCTCGCCGGGGACATCCCAAGAGACCCAGTACTTC. This encodes CASSSPGTSQETQYF.

The chain couples TRBV11-2 to TRBJ2-1, with 12 positions matching TRBD2. The ends lost 5 bases at V and 0 bases at J; junction bases unmatched: 17. The CDR3 has 21 amino acids. Germline-derived CDR1 and CDR2 are SGHAT and FQNNGV. CDR3 bases: TGTGCCAGCAGCAGCCCTCGGGGGGGGACTAGCGGGTTAAGCTCCTACAATGAGCAGTTCTTC. Translating it yields CASSSPRGGTSGLSSYNEQFF.

The V gene is TRBV5-1, the J gene TRBJ2-3; TRBD1 matches at 8 bases. The trim removed 7 bases at V and 5 bases at J, leaving 12 bases unmatched. The CDR3 is 15 amino acids. Germline CDR1 SGHRS, CDR2 YFSETQ. CDR3: CASPSSGTGRDTQYF. The CDR3 DNA reads TGCGCCAGCCCATCTTCCGGGACAGGACGAGATACGCAGTATTTT.

V and J are TRBV27 and TRBJ1-5; D possibly corresponds to TRBD1 (5 bases). In germline, CDR1 is MNHEY, CDR2 SMNVEV (reference sequence). CDR3 length: 14 residues. Trimming took off 6 bases at V and 6 bases at J, with 15 bases between the two ends. In DNA form, the CDR3 reads TGTGCCAGCAGCCTTCGACAGAACGGTCAGCCCCAGCATTTT. This codes for CASSLRQNGQPQHF.

This clonotype was observed a handful of times. This chain joins TRBV29-1 and TRBJ2-5; perhaps TRBD1 as D (8 bases). V dropped 3 bases and J dropped 6 bases, with 14 bases sitting between them. Germline loops: CDR1 SQVTM, CDR2 ANQGSEA. This CDR3 is 13 amino acids long. The CDR3 nucleotides read TGCAGCGTTGAGTCACAGGGGGGGCAGACCCAGTACTTC. Protein product: CSVESQGGQTQYF.

The chain is built from TRBV6-6 and TRBJ2-6; TRBD1 matches 8 bases. This CDR3 has 17 amino acids. Germline V lookup: CDR1 MNHNY, CDR2 SVGAGI (reference sequence). V lost 7 bases, J lost 1 base, and 9 bases stayed unmatched. The CDR3 DNA reads TGTGCCAGCAACCATGGACAGGGCGGTTCTGGGGCCAACGTCCTGACTTTC. Amino acids: CASNHGQGGSGANVLTF.

This clonotype was seen only a few times. One end of the junction varies from germline; a read error may be responsible. V is TRBV3-1 and J is TRBJ2-1; the D is unclear. The germline CDR1 and CDR2 sequences are LGHDT and YNNKEL (reference sequence). This CDR3 contains 15 residues. CDR3 amino acids: CAGSQDPGMINEQFF. The CDR3 bases are TGTGCCGGCAGCCAAGACCCAGGAATGATCAATGAGCAGTTCTTC.

This clonotype was detected a few times. The rearrangement uses TRBV4-1 and TRBJ2-1; D gene uncertain. This CDR3 spans 15 amino acids. The germline V gene has CDR1 MGHRA and CDR2 YSYEKL. V lost 1 base and J lost 0, with 7 bases in between. CDR3 protein: CASSQVSSSYNEQFF. CDR3 coding DNA: TGCGCCAGCAGCCAAGTTAGTAGCTCCTACAATGAGCAGTTCTTC.

Only a few counts were recorded for this clonotype. A read error may produce the germline difference seen at one junction end. The chain recombines TRBV12-3 or TRBV12-4 with TRBJ2-1; D tentatively fits TRBD1 or TRBD2 (6 bases each). The CDR3 consists of 16 residues. CDR3 sequence: CAGSFNEGGPYNEQFF. CDR3 nucleotide sequence: TGTGCCGGCAGTTTTAATGAAGGGGGGCCCTACAATGAGCAGTTCTTC.

The chain has TRBV5-1 and TRBJ1-2; D remains unclear. CDR1 and CDR2 (germline): SGHRS, YFSETQ. The CDR3 has 14 residues. V was clipped by 5 bases and J by 6 bases, with 17 bases between them. DNA for the CDR3: TGCGCCAGCAGGGCCGTGGAGGCGAGGGATGGCTACACCTTC. Translation: CASRAVEARDGYTF.

Here the CDR3 DNA reads TGCAGCGTTGGGGGGGCTTTGACAGGGGGATCCTACGAGCAGTACTTC. It encodes CSVGGALTGGSYEQYF. The chain carries TRBV29-1 and TRBJ2-7; 9 nucleotides agree with TRBD1. The CDR3 runs 16 residues. Germline CDR1 and CDR2: SQVTM and ANQGSEA. Unmatched junction bases numbered 11, after V lost 4 bases and J lost 1 base.

The chain has TRBV29-1 and TRBJ2-1; the match to TRBD2 covers 10 bases. Germline loops: CDR1 SQVTM, CDR2 ANQGSEA. Trimming took 7 bases from V and 7 from J; bases not matched to a gene: 10. The CDR3 covers 14 residues. The CDR3 here is CSAPLAGVVNEQFF. The CDR3 nucleotides read TGCAGCGCCCCTCTAGCGGGAGTTGTAAATGAGCAGTTCTTC.